Following are 14 T cell receptor beta chains from one sample sequenced in a study of breast tumors, draining lymph nodes, adjacent tissues. TCRdb ran MiXCR on the multiplex PCR reads and lists one entry per CDR3 protein. Here the sample spans roughly 110,000 distinct CDR3 sequences, more than 25% being singletons. Axillary draining lymph nodes of breast cancer patients supplied the node samples. Sequenced: axillary lymph node tissue. Receptor source: a female donor with breast cancer. Some clones in this sample may be carry-over from other donors' samples.

This clonotype was counted only a few times. This may be a read error: a much more frequent sequence differs by one nucleotide. The gene calls are TRBV12-3 or TRBV12-4 and TRBJ1-2, with D unresolved. The CDR3 runs 13 residues. The V end was cut by 5 bases, the J end by 5 bases, with 12 bases between. The CDR3 coding sequence is TGTGCCAGCAGTAACGACACCCTATATGGCTACACCTTC. This codes for CASSNDTLYGYTF.

This chain links TRBV6-1 with TRBJ2-1; 8 bases are a match to TRBD2. V was pared by 5 bases and J by 8 bases, with 8 bases of the junction left unmatched. Germline V lookup: CDR1 MNHNS, CDR2 SASEGT. The CDR3 is 14 amino acids. Written as DNA, the CDR3 is TGTGCCAGCAGTAGTACCGGGGGGGCCTATGAGCAGTTCTTC. Encoded protein: CASSSTGGAYEQFF.

This clonotype came up many times. This chain uses TRBV6-5 with TRBJ1-6, with unresolved D. Trimming shortened V by 5 bases and J by 7 bases, and 6 bases separated the two germline ends. Germline assignment: CDR1 MNHEY and CDR2 SVGAGI. The CDR3 contains 12 residues. The CDR3 DNA reads as TGTGCCAGCAGTACTACGAATTCACCCCTCCACTTT. This codes for CASSTTNSPLHF.

This clonotype came up many times. The chain is built from TRBV6-6 and TRBJ2-1; 10 bases match TRBD2. This CDR3 spans 15 amino acids. J was trimmed by 2 bases and V by 6 bases; bases with no gene match: 4. The V gene's germline CDR1 is MNHNY and CDR2 SVGAGI (reference sequence). Here the CDR3 reads CASSQREGAYNEQFF. DNA for the CDR3: TGTGCCAGCAGCCAGCGGGAGGGGGCCTACAATGAGCAGTTCTTC.

This clonotype occurred a few times. A much more abundant neighbour one base away suggests this may be a read error. The chain has TRBV20-1 and TRBJ1-2; 8 bases fit TRBD1. The CDR3 contains 14 residues. V was pared by 3 bases and J by 7 bases, with 10 bases of the junction left unmatched. Germline CDR1 reads DFQATT; CDR2 reads SNEGSKA (reference sequence). The CDR3 loop is CSASLEGQGSGYTF. CDR3 nucleotides: TGCAGTGCTAGTTTAGAAGGACAGGGCTCTGGCTACACCTTC.

This clonotype was counted between two and nine times. With a much larger clone just one base away, this may be a read error. This chain uses TRBV20-1 with TRBJ2-1, with D tentatively TRBD2 (6 bases). V was trimmed by 2 bases and J by 9 bases, leaving 17 bases between them. The CDR3 sequence is 14 residues long. The germline CDR1 and CDR2 sequences are DFQATT and SNEGSKA (reference sequence). The CDR3: CSARKAGIHTEQFF. The CDR3 coding sequence is TGCAGTGCTAGAAAAGCGGGTATCCACACTGAGCAGTTCTTC.

About this clonotype itself: This is likely a read error, given that the CDR3 carries no conserved phenylalanine or tryptophan at its end. V and J are TRBV7-9 and TRBJ2-7; D remains unclear. The CDR3 has 16 residues. Germline CDR1 and CDR2: SEHNR and FQNEAQ (reference sequence). V lost 5 bases to trimming and J lost 5 bases, with 22 bases between them. CDR3 region: CASSPGMVIGAHEQYC. The CDR3 bases are TGTGCCAGCAGCCCCGGCATGGTTATAGGTGCGCACGAGCAGTACTGT.

As for this clonotype: A junction boundary mismatches the germline segment, possibly from a read error. CDR3 nucleotide sequence: TGTGCCAGTAGTATCGAGGGAACCTACGAGCAGTACTTC. Translation gives CASSIEGTYEQYF. The chain links TRBV5-1 to TRBJ2-7; the D gene is possibly TRBD2 (5 bases). Germline assignment: CDR1 SGHRS and CDR2 YFSETQ. The CDR3 is 13 amino acids. The entire variable domain, with the rest obtained from reference TRBV5-1 and TRBJ2-7, is as follows: KAGVTQTPRYLIKTRGQQVTLSCSPISGHRSVSWYQQTPGQGLQFLFEYFSETQRNKGNFPGRFSGRQFSNSRSEMNVSTLELGDSALYLCASSIEGTYEQYFGPGTRLTVT.

This clonotype was counted only a few times. The chain joins TRBV18 to TRBJ2-2; D is ambiguous. This CDR3 is 15 amino acids long. V lost 3 bases and J lost 4, with 12 bases in between. CDR1 is KGHSH, CDR2 LQKENI, per germline. The CDR3, as DNA: TGTGCCAGCTCACCTCTTCGGCAGACCACCGGGGAGCTGTTTTTT. Its protein is CASSPLRQTTGELFF.

This clonotype was counted at least ten times. The chain recombines TRBV27 with TRBJ1-6, with 8 bases that match TRBD1. Trimming removed 6 bases from V and 7 bases from J; junction bases left unmatched: 5. This CDR3 is built from 14 residues. Germline CDR1 and CDR2: MNHEY and SMNVEV (reference sequence). CDR3 coding DNA: TGTGCCAGCAGGACAGGGGTAGGGAATTCACCCCTCCACTTT. It specifies CASRTGVGNSPLHF.

V usage is TRBV29-1 and J usage is TRBJ2-1, with D possibly matching TRBD2 (6 bases). With 3 bases removed from V and 3 bases from J, the gap between germline ends came to 18 bases. Per germline, CDR1 SQVTM and CDR2 ANQGSEA. The CDR3 consists of 16 residues. CDR3 sequence (DNA): TGCAGCGTTGATGCTCCCGCTAGCGCCCTCTACAATGAGCAGTTCTTC. As protein: CSVDAPASALYNEQFF.

For this clonotype: It may be a read error: a sequence one base away is much more abundant. J is TRBJ1-2 and V is TRBV20-1; D possibly corresponds to TRBD1 (6 bases). Germline V lookup: CDR1 DFQATT, CDR2 SNEGSKA (reference sequence). The CDR3 sequence is 13 residues long. In DNA, the CDR3 is TGCAGTATGCAGGGGATAGCTAACCATGGCTACACCTTC. Residues: CSMQGIANHGYTF.

This clonotype has just a few counts. A much bigger clone sits one base away, suggesting this may be a read error. The chain recombines TRBV20-1 with TRBJ2-5; the D is unclear. Germline V lookup: CDR1 DFQATT, CDR2 SNEGSKA (reference sequence). CDR3 length: 11 residues. Here the CDR3 reads CSARNQEAQSF. As DNA, the CDR3 is TGCAGTGCTAGGAACCAAGAGGCCCAGTCCTTC.

Many counts were recorded for this clonotype. V is TRBV10-3 and J is TRBJ2-5, with 7 bases fitting TRBD2. Per the germline V gene, CDR1 is ENHRY and CDR2 is SYGVKD. The CDR3 loop spans 13 amino acids. Trimming cost V 4 bases and J 6 bases; bases outside gene matches: 5. The CDR3 region has the DNA TGTGCCATCAGTGCTGTGGGAGGGCAGACCCAGTACTTC. Translated: CAISAVGGQTQYF.